The 10 T cell receptor beta chains below all came from one sample that was sequenced in a study of long-term antiretroviral therapy in people with HIV (dated by TCRdb to between 2022 and 2023). The immunoSEQ hsTCRB v3.0 assay was used at survey level resolution for TRB variable region sequencing. Here the immuneACCESS table is served through TCRdb, limited to in-frame sequences with V and J called. Missing clones are a known gap in these copies; in checked studies unresolved V genes cover under half, and the rest lacks a known reason. The sample profile shows some 40,000 clones; 85% to 90% of them were found once. Jointly, the top ten make up roughly 6.1% of the sample. This specimen consisted of unsorted PBMCs, obtained 3.1 years after starting antiretroviral therapy. The receptor set was obtained from a woman aged 45-65 years with HIV.

This rearrangement joins TRBV5-1 to TRBJ2-7, with TRBD1 matching 7 bases. The ends lost 3 bases at V and 5 bases at J; junction bases unmatched: 11. Germline V gene data show CDR1 as SGHRS and CDR2 as YFSETQ. This CDR3 has 15 amino acids. The CDR3 is CASSSTGQVGNEQYF. For the CDR3, the DNA is TGCGCCAGCAGCTCCACAGGACAGGTCGGGAACGAGCAGTACTTC.

The V and J genes are TRBV11-2 and TRBJ2-7; TRBD2 agrees at 11 bases. Germline V CDR1 and CDR2: SGHAT, FQNNGV. The CDR3 totals 14 residues. With 5 bases clipped from V and 6 bases from J, the junction kept 6 bases outside the gene matches. The CDR3 is CASSRSGGASEQYF. CDR3 DNA: TGTGCCAGCAGCCGTAGCGGGGGGGCCTCCGAGCAGTACTTC.

CDR3 in DNA: TGTGCCAGCAGCTTAGGGGGACAGGTGGTCTATGGCTACACCTTC. This translates into CASSLGGQVVYGYTF. This chain joins TRBV7-2 and TRBJ1-2, with 8 bases identical to TRBD1. Trimming cost V 1 base and J 4 bases; bases outside gene matches: 5. The length of the CDR3 is 15 residues. Germline loops: CDR1 SGHTA, CDR2 FQGNSA.

J is TRBJ2-3 and V is TRBV11-3; D tentatively fits TRBD1 or TRBD2 (7 bases each). This CDR3 is built from 14 residues. Per germline, CDR1 SGHNT and CDR2 YENEEA. Trimming left V 9 bases short and J 3 bases short, with 16 bases between. This CDR3 is CASRQGGSTDTQYF. The CDR3 DNA sequence: TGTGCCAGTAGACAGGGAGGGAGTACAGATACGCAGTATTTT.

The chain combines TRBV29-1 with TRBJ2-2; D assignment may be TRBD1 or TRBD2 (5 bases each). Germline loops: CDR1 SQVTM, CDR2 ANQGSEA. The CDR3 length is 14 residues. Trimming cost V 2 bases and J 3 bases, with 10 bases left between them. The DNA for the CDR3 is TGCAGCGTTGAAAATTGGGGGTACACCGGGGAGCTGTTTTTT. It specifies CSVENWGYTGELFF.

V usage is TRBV6-1 and J usage is TRBJ1-6, with D hard to call. The CDR3 runs 14 residues. V gave up 6 bases and J gave up 8 bases, with 14 bases separating them. CDR1 is MNHNS and CDR2 is SASEGT in the germline V gene. As DNA, the CDR3 is TGTGCCAGCAGCGGTCGATTGGTCGATTCACCCCTCCACTTT. It specifies CASSGRLVDSPLHF.

The rearrangement joins TRBV27 to TRBJ1-1; TRBD1 matches 10 bases. Germline trimming cut 6 bases from V and 5 bases from J; bases unmatched to any gene: 6. The CDR3 spans 14 residues. Germline CDR1 reads MNHEY; CDR2 reads SMNVEV (reference sequence). CDR3 nucleotides: TGTGCCAGCAGACGACAGGGGGCGCGTACTGAAGCTTTCTTT. Encoded protein: CASRRQGARTEAFF.

V and J are TRBV7-9 and TRBJ2-5, with D perhaps matching TRBD2 (5 bases). CDR3 length equals 13 residues. Germline lookup yields CDR1 SEHNR and CDR2 FQNEAQ (reference sequence). Deletions cut 3 bases from V and 5 bases from J, with 10 bases between. The CDR3 sequence: CASSLDSLETQYF. Here the CDR3 DNA reads TGTGCCAGCAGCTTGGACTCCCTTGAGACCCAGTACTTC.

The genes are TRBV19 and TRBJ1-2, with D hard to call. Germline CDR1 and CDR2: LNHDA and SQIVND (reference sequence). This CDR3 has 14 residues. V was shortened by 3 bases and J by 8 bases, with 16 bases between the two germline ends. CDR3 sequence reads: CASSITASVEGYTF. The DNA for the CDR3 is TGTGCCAGTAGTATTACAGCGTCCGTTGAGGGCTACACCTTC.

The genes are TRBV30 and TRBJ2-7; D is undetermined. Per the germline V gene, CDR1 is GTSNPN and CDR2 is SVGIG (reference sequence). Between the trimmed V and J ends, which lost 3 bases and 9 bases, there was a span of 21 bases. The CDR3 consists of 14 residues. The CDR3 DNA reads as TGTGCCTGGAGGACACCCGGGCCCCCCGGTGGGCAGTACTTC. This gives the protein CAWRTPGPPGGQYF.